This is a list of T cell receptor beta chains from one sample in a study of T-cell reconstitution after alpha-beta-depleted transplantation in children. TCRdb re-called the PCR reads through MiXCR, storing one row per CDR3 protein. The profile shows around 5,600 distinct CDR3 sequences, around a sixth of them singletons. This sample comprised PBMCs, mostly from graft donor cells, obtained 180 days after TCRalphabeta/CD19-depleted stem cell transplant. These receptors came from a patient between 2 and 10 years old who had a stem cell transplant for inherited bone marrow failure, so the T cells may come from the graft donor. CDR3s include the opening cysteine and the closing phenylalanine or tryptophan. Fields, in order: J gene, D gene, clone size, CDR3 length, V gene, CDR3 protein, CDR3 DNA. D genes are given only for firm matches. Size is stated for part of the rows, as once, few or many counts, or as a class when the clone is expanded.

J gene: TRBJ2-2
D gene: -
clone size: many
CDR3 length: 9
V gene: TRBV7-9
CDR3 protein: CASSPWDLF
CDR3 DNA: TGTGCCAGCAGCCCATGGGACCTTTTT

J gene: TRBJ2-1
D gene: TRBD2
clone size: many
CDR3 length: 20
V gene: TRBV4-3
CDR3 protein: CASSQPSGLAGAVRYNEQFF
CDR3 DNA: TGCGCCAGCAGCCAGCCATCGGGACTAGCGGGAGCCGTACGGTACAATGAGCAGTTCTTC

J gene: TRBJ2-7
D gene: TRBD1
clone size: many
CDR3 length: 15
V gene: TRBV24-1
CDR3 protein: CATSEGGQGAQWQYF
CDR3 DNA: TGTGCCACCAGTGAGGGCGGACAGGGGGCGCAGTGGCAGTACTTC

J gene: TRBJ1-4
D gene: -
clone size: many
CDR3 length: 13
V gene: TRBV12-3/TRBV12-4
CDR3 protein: CASRSGVGEKLFF
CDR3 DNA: TGTGCCAGCAGGTCTGGGGTGGGGGAAAAACTGTTTTTT

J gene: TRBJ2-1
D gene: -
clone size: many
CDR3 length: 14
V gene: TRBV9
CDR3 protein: CASSVASQGNEQFF
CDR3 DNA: TGTGCCAGCAGCGTAGCTTCCCAGGGGAATGAGCAGTTCTTC

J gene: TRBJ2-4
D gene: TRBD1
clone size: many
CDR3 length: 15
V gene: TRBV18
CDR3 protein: CASSPSRGTKNIQYF
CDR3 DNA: TGTGCCAGCTCACCATCCAGGGGGACCAAAAACATTCAGTACTTC

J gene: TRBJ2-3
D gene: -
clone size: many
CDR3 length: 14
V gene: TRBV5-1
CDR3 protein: CASSLYRTQDTQYF
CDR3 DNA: TGCGCCAGCAGCTTGTATCGGACGCAAGATACGCAGTATTTT

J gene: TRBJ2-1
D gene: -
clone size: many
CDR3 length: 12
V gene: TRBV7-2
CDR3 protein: CASSLNYNEQFF
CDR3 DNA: TGTGCCAGCAGCTTAAACTACAATGAGCAGTTCTTC

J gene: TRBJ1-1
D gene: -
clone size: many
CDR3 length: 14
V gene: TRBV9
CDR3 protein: CASSVSGSNTEAFF
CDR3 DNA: TGTGCCAGCAGCGTATCAGGGTCTAACACTGAAGCTTTCTTT

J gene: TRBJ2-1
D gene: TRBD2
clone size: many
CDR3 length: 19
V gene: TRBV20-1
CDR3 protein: CSARDTGTSGRSSYNEQFF
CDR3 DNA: TGCAGTGCTAGAGATACAGGGACTAGCGGGAGGTCAAGCTACAATGAGCAGTTCTTC

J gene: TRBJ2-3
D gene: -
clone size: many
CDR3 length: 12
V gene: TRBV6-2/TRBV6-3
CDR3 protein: CASSPRADTQYF
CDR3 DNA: TGTGCCAGCAGCCCCCGTGCAGATACGCAGTATTTT

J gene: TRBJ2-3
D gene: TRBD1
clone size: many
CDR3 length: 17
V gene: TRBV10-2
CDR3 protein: CASSESATGSGTDTQYF
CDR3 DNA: TGCGCCAGCAGTGAGTCAGCGACAGGGAGTGGGACAGATACGCAGTATTTT

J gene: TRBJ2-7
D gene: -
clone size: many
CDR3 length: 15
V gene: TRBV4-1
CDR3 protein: CASSPRRGQGYEQYF
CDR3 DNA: TGCGCCAGCAGCCCAAGGAGAGGGCAGGGCTACGAGCAGTACTTC

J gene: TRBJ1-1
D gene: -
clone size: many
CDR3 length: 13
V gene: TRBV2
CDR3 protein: CASSGAGNTEAFF
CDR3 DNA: TGTGCCAGCAGTGGGGCAGGGAACACTGAAGCTTTCTTT

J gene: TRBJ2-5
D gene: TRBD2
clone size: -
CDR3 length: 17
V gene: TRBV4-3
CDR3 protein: CASSQAAASGREETQYF
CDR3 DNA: TGCGCCAGCAGCCAAGCCGCGGCTAGCGGGAGGGAAGAGACCCAGTACTTC

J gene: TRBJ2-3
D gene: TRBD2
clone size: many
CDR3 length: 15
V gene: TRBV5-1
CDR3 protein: CASSLLAGGADTQYF
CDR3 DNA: TGCGCCAGCAGCTTGCTAGCGGGAGGGGCAGATACGCAGTATTTT

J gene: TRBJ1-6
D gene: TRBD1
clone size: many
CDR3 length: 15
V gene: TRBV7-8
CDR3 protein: CASSFDRADNSPLHF
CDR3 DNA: TGTGCCAGCAGCTTTGACAGGGCTGATAATTCACCCCTCCACTTT

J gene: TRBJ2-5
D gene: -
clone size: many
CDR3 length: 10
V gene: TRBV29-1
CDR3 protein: CSVVYETQYF
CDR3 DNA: TGCAGCGTTGTGTATGAGACCCAGTACTTC

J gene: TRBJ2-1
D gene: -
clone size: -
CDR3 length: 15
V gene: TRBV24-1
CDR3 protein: CGTIYGGGSYNEQFF
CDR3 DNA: TGTGGCACCATTTATGGGGGCGGCAGCTACAATGAGCAGTTCTTC

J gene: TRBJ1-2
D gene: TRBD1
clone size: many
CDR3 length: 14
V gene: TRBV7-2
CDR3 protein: CASSSTGTGYGYTF
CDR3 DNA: TGTGCCAGCAGCTCGACAGGGACTGGCTATGGCTACACCTTC